This is a list of T cell receptor beta chains from one sample in a study of naive and memory T cell subsets. TCRdb itself ran the UMI-ligation and nested PCR reads through MiXCR, one entry per CDR3 protein. The table lists roughly 31,000 distinct CDR3 sequences, over 8.5% of them singletons, with approximately 17% in the top ten. Sequenced sample: effector memory CD4+ T cells from blood. All receptors come from a human donor in good health. Each CDR3 is given without its conserved first and last residue. A D gene is named only where the DNA matches it firmly.

>TRBV10-3|TRBJ1-2|-
AISTPDSNYGYT
>TRBV4-2|TRBJ1-5|-
ASSNRGQQPQH
>TRBV30|TRBJ1-5|-
AWKRDGFNQPQH
>TRBV2|TRBJ2-2|-
ASRPSSNTGELF
>TRBV12-3/TRBV12-4|TRBJ2-1|TRBD2
ASSLSGASYNEQF
>TRBV4-2|TRBJ2-7|TRBD1
ASSPPGQGINEQY
>TRBV2|TRBJ2-2|-
ATKGFRDTGELF
>TRBV7-9|TRBJ2-7|-
ASSLDTSSPREQY
>TRBV5-1|TRBJ1-1|TRBD1
ASSWGTGSSDTEAF
>TRBV5-1|TRBJ2-1|TRBD2
ASSLEVGRALRLNNEQF
>TRBV30|TRBJ1-5|-
AWSVRTNQPQH
>TRBV7-2|TRBJ1-6|-
ASSLTNRRSSPLH
>TRBV29-1|TRBJ2-5|-
SATGAGIETQY
>TRBV5-5|TRBJ1-4|TRBD1
ASSPPDRVGEKLF
>TRBV6-5|TRBJ1-2|TRBD1
ASSYRGQGVYGYT
>TRBV20-1|TRBJ2-3|-
SARDFVQNTQY
>TRBV25-1|TRBJ2-1|TRBD1
ASSAFKGATYNEQF
>TRBV18|TRBJ2-1|TRBD2
ASSHRALADHNEQF
>TRBV10-1|TRBJ2-3|-
ASSERPGRDSTDTQY
>TRBV20-1|TRBJ2-1|-
SASPGGGKLSEQF
>TRBV20-1|TRBJ1-2|-
SANALLGGGYT
>TRBV20-1|TRBJ1-2|TRBD1
SASSTGGILSGYT
>TRBV7-2|TRBJ2-5|-
ASSLAWETQY